A selection of T cell receptor beta chains follows, all from one sample in a study of cytomegalovirus exposure and HLA in healthy donors. Only in-frame clones appear in the TCRdb table, and some are missing; sequencing was by immunoSEQ multiplex PCR. The sample has under 130,000 clones, roughly 80% seen once; the top ten hold approximately 5.3%. Sequencing input: PBMCs. These receptors were taken from a female donor in good health and CMV-seropositive. Each CDR3 is given with its conserved first and last residue. D genes are given only for firm matches. Clone size is not always given. Where it is, it says once, few, many or a class for expanded clones.

TRBJ2-1	TRBV6-5	12	-	-	TGTGCCAGCAGTTACGGCCACAGTGAGCAGTTCTTC	CASSYGHSEQFF
TRBJ1-3	TRBV4-2	16	-	-	TGTGCCAGCAGCCAAGTCCAAGAACTCTCTGGAAACACCATATATTTT	CASSQVQELSGNTIYF
TRBJ1-1	TRBV9	15	-	TRBD1	TGTGCCAGCAGCGTAGCAGTCAGGGGGATCACTGAAGCTTTCTTT	CASSVAVRGITEAFF
TRBJ1-2	TRBV6-4	15	-	-	TGTGCCAGCAGTACCGGGACTCTCTCTAGAGGGGGCTACACCTTC	CASSTGTLSRGGYTF
TRBJ2-1	TRBV6-1	15	-	TRBD1	TGTGCAGCATGGGGACAGGGCTTCGTCCACAATGAGCAGTTCTTC	CAAWGQGFVHNEQFF
TRBJ1-2	TRBV15	15	-	TRBD1	TGTGCCACCAGCTCTCGGGACAGGGGTACCTATGGCTACACCTTC	CATSSRDRGTYGYTF
TRBJ2-2	TRBV18	19	-	TRBD2	TGTGCCAGCTCACCACCGGGACTAGCGGGAGGCCCGAACACCGGGGAGCTGTTTTTT	CASSPPGLAGGPNTGELFF
TRBJ2-7	TRBV18	21	once	TRBD1	TGTGCCAGCTCAGACTGGCGGCCCGGGACAGCCCGAGGAAAACTCTCCTACGGGCAGTACTTC	CASSDWRPGTARGKLSYGQYF
TRBJ2-1	TRBV9	16	-	TRBD2	TGTGCCAGCAGCGTTGGGACTAGCGGGGGAATAGGGGAGCAGTTCTTC	CASSVGTSGGIGEQFF
TRBJ2-1	TRBV6-1	15	-	TRBD2	TGTGCCAGCAGCTCCCTAGCGGGAACTGCAGGGGAGCAGTTCTTC	CASSSLAGTAGEQFF
TRBJ1-2	TRBV28	14	-	-	TGTGCCAGCAGTTTATTTAACAGAGACTATGGCTACACCTTC	CASSLFNRDYGYTF
TRBJ2-7	TRBV28	13	-	-	TGTGCCAGCAGTTTATCCCCAGCCTACGAGCAGTACTTC	CASSLSPAYEQYF
TRBJ1-1	TRBV7-9	15	-	-	TGTGCCAGCAGCTGGGATGGTGGCAGGGGCACTGAAGCTTTCTTT	CASSWDGGRGTEAFF
TRBJ1-1	TRBV18	16	-	TRBD1	TGTGCCAGCTCACCAAGGGGGCTTGGGGAGAACACTGAAGCTTTCTTT	CASSPRGLGENTEAFF
TRBJ2-3	TRBV5-4	16	-	TRBD2	TGTGCCAGCCACTTGGGGACTAGCGGCCTCACAGATACGCAGTATTTT	CASHLGTSGLTDTQYF
TRBJ2-7	TRBV30	13	-	TRBD2	TGTGCCTGGAGCGGCGGGAGCTCCTACGAGCAGTACTTC	CAWSGGSSYEQYF
TRBJ1-5	TRBV6-6	14	-	-	TGTGCCAGCAGTTACCGGGGGGACTCTCAGCCCCAGCATTTT	CASSYRGDSQPQHF
TRBJ2-4	TRBV28	15	-	-	TGTGCCAGCAACCCGCCGGGTCCGAAAGAAAACATTCAGTACTTC	CASNPPGPKENIQYF
TRBJ2-3	TRBV18	14	-	-	TGTGCCAGCTCCCTCAGTGCTAGCACAGATACGCAGTATTTT	CASSLSASTDTQYF
TRBJ1-1	TRBV21-1	14	-	-	TGTGCCGATGGGGGACACCCTCAAACGGAAGGGGGTTTCTTT	CADGGHPQTEGGFF
TRBJ1-6	TRBV6-5	14	-	-	TGTGCCAGCGGGCTGAGCTCCTATAATTCACCCCTCCACTTT	CASGLSSYNSPLHF
TRBJ2-5	TRBV30	14	few	-	TGTGCCTGGAGTCTTTTATGGACAGATGAGACCCAGTACTTC	CAWSLLWTDETQYF
TRBJ2-1	TRBV27	15	-	-	TGTGCCAGCAGTCCCCAGTTGCGGGGCGGAAATGAGCAGTTCTTC	CASSPQLRGGNEQFF
TRBJ1-2	TRBV30	10	-	-	TGTGCCTGGCGACTCGGGGGCTACACCTTC	CAWRLGGYTF
TRBJ2-3	TRBV7-8	15	few	-	TGTGCCAGCAGCTTAAGGGGGGGGACGACAGATACGCAGTATTTT	CASSLRGGTTDTQYF
TRBJ2-7	TRBV11-2	15	-	-	TGTGCCAGCAGCTTAACTAGCATCCCAACCTACGAGCAGTACTTC	CASSLTSIPTYEQYF
TRBJ1-4	TRBV4-2	11	-	-	TGTGCCAGCAGCGCCCGGTACTTGATGTTTTTT	CASSARYLMFF
TRBJ1-2	TRBV4-2	16	few	TRBD1	TGTGCCAGCAGCCTAGCTGCGAGGGACAGTAACTATGGCTACACCTTC	CASSLAARDSNYGYTF
TRBJ1-1	TRBV10-3	13	-	-	TGTGCCATCAGTGAGGCGGGTACCACTGAAGCTTTCTTT	CAISEAGTTEAFF
TRBJ1-5	TRBV7-8	16	-	TRBD1	TGTGCCAGCAGCTCGAAAAGCGGGACAGGGAATCAGCCCCAGCATTTT	CASSSKSGTGNQPQHF
TRBJ2-3	TRBV27	17	-	-	TGTGCCAGCAGTTTATCCTACGAGGCAAGGCACGCAGATACGCAGTATTTT	CASSLSYEARHADTQYF
TRBJ1-2	TRBV6-1	14	-	TRBD1	TGTGCCAGCAGTCTTACAGGGGCTAACTATGGCTACACCTTC	CASSLTGANYGYTF
TRBJ1-2	TRBV4-2	12	-	-	TGTGCCAGCAGCCCCCACAGCGGCGGCTACACCTTC	CASSPHSGGYTF
TRBJ1-2	TRBV10-3	14	-	TRBD1	TGTGCCATCAGCGACGACAGGGCTAACTATGGCTACACCTTC	CAISDDRANYGYTF